This TCR beta chain was sequenced during a study of cytomegalovirus exposure and HLA in healthy donors. Study details: The Caucasian-associated ancestry cluster held roughly 78% of 300 to 450 genotyped donors.

A multiplex PCR was run with 60 Vbeta primers and 13 Jbeta primers. Clones were read by immunoSEQ multiplex PCR, and TCRdb kept only the in-frame ones, dropping some. The sample carries 100,000 to 140,000 clones, roughly 73% recorded once. Concerning this clone itself: Antigen: not known.

Regarding the study as a whole: It is likely that the observed cluster of highly shared sequence variants was a sequencing artifact. The authors later found most CMV-associated TCR beta chains appeared HLA-restricted.

The sequencing input was PBMCs. This clonotype originated in a man younger than 45 in good health and CMV-seronegative.

CDR3 sequence: CASSPLSGSYEQYF. CDR3 nucleotides: TGTGCCAGCTCACCCCTTTCGGGCTCCTACGAGCAGTACTTC. J is TRBJ2-7 and V is TRBV18; D is uncertain. The CDR3 extends over 14 amino acids. The V end lost 3 bases, the J end lost 0 bases, and 9 bases lay between the germline ends. CDR1 and CDR2 from the germline V gene are KGHSH and LQKENI.